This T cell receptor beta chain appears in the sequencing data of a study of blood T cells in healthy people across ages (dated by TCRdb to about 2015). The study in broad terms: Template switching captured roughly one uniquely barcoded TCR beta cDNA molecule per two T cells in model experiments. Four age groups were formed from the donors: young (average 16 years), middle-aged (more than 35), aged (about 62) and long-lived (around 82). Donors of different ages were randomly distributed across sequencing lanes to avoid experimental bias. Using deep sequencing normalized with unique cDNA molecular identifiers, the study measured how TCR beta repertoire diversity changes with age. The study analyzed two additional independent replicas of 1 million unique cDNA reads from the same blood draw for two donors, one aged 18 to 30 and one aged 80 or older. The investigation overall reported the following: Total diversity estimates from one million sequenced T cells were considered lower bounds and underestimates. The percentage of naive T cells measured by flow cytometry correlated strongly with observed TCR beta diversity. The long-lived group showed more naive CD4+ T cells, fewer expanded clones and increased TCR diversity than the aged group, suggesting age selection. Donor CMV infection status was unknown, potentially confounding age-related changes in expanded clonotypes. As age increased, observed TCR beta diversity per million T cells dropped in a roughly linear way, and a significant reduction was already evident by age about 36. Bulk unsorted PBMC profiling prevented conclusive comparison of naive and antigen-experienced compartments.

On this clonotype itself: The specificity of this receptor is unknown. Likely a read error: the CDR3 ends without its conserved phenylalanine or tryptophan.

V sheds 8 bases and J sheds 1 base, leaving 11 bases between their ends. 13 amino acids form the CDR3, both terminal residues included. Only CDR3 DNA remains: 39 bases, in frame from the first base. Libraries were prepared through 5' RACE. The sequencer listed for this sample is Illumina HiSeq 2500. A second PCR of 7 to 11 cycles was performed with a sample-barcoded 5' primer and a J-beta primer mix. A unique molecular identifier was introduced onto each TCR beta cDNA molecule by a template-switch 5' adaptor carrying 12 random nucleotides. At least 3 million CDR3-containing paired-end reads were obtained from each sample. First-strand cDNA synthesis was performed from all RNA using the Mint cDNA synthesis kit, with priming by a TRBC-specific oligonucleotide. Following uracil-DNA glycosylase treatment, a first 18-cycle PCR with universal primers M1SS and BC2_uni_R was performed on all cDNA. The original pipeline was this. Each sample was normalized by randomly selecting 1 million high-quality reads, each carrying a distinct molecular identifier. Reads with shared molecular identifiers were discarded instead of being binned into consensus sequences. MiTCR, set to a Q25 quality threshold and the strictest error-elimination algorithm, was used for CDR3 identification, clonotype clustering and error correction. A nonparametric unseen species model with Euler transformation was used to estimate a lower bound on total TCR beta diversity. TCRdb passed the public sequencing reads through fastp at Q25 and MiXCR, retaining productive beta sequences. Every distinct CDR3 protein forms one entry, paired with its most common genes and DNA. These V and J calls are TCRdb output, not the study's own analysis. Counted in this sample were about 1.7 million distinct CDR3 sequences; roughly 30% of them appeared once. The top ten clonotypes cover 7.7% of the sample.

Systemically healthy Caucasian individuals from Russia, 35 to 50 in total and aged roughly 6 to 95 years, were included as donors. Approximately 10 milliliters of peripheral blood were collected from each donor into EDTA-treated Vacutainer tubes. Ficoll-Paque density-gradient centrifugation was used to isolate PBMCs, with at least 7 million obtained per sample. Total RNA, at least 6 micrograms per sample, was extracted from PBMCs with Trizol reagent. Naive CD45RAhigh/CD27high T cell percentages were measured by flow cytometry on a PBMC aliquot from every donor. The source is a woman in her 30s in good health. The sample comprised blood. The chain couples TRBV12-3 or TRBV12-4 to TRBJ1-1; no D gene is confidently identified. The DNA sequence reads TGTGCCAGCGGCCTAGGTTCGAACACTGAAGCTTTCTTG. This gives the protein CASGLGSNTEAFL.